This is a list of T cell receptor beta chains from one sample in a study of blood T cell repertoires in COVID-19. Method: immunoSEQ multiplex PCR; TCRdb's copy keeps in-frame clones and lacks some. The data show 150,000 or so clones, about 85% seen once. What was sequenced was peripheral blood. The source is a woman aged 45 to 65 with COVID-19, enrolled during active disease. CDR3s include the opening cysteine and the closing phenylalanine or tryptophan. A D gene is named only where the DNA matches it firmly. Not all rows give a size; the values are once, few, many and, for expanded clones, a class.

d_call: TRBD1
j_call: TRBJ1-3
v_call: TRBV29-1
clone_size: -
cdr3_aa: CSVEGQGAGNTIYF
cdr3_nt: TGCAGCGTTGAAGGACAGGGGGCTGGAAACACCATATATTTT

d_call: -
j_call: TRBJ2-1
v_call: TRBV7-9
clone_size: -
cdr3_aa: CASSLSPDHRVNEQFF
cdr3_nt: TGTGCCAGCAGCTTATCACCCGACCACAGGGTCAATGAGCAGTTCTTC

d_call: -
j_call: TRBJ1-1
v_call: TRBV6-5
clone_size: -
cdr3_aa: CASRTRGREIEAFF
cdr3_nt: TGTGCCAGCAGGACCCGAGGGAGAGAAATTGAAGCTTTCTTT

d_call: -
j_call: TRBJ2-4
v_call: TRBV3-1/TRBV3-2
clone_size: once
cdr3_aa: CASSQERLIQYF
cdr3_nt: TGTGCCAGCAGCCAGGAGCGTTTAATTCAGTACTTC

d_call: -
j_call: TRBJ1-5
v_call: TRBV3-1/TRBV3-2
clone_size: -
cdr3_aa: CASSPGGSYSNQPQHF
cdr3_nt: TGTGCCAGCAGCCCCGGCGGTAGCTATAGCAATCAGCCCCAGCATTTT

d_call: -
j_call: TRBJ1-6
v_call: TRBV30
clone_size: -
cdr3_aa: CAWRPQEGSFSYNSPLHF
cdr3_nt: TGTGCCTGGAGGCCCCAGGAGGGCTCTTTCTCCTATAATTCACCCCTCCACTTT

d_call: -
j_call: TRBJ1-2
v_call: TRBV6-4
clone_size: -
cdr3_aa: CASSPVGIYYGYTF
cdr3_nt: TGTGCCAGCAGCCCCGTGGGCATCTACTATGGCTACACCTTC

d_call: TRBD2
j_call: TRBJ2-2
v_call: TRBV3-1/TRBV3-2
clone_size: -
cdr3_aa: CASTRTRSTGELFF
cdr3_nt: TGTGCCAGCACCCGGACTAGGTCGACCGGGGAGCTGTTTTTT

d_call: -
j_call: TRBJ2-5
v_call: TRBV18
clone_size: few
cdr3_aa: CASSRSGKETQYF
cdr3_nt: TGTGCCAGCTCACGGTCCGGGAAAGAGACCCAGTACTTC

d_call: TRBD1
j_call: TRBJ1-1
v_call: TRBV18
clone_size: few
cdr3_aa: CASSTQGKNTEAFF
cdr3_nt: TGTGCCAGCTCAACACAGGGGAAAAACACTGAAGCTTTCTTT

d_call: TRBD1
j_call: TRBJ1-1
v_call: TRBV20-1
clone_size: once
cdr3_aa: CSARGQGEAFF
cdr3_nt: TGCAGTGCTCGAGGACAGGGTGAGGCTTTCTTT

d_call: TRBD1
j_call: TRBJ1-1
v_call: TRBV30
clone_size: -
cdr3_aa: CAWRKQGLPNTEAFF
cdr3_nt: TGTGCCTGGAGAAAACAGGGGCTACCGAACACTGAAGCTTTCTTT

d_call: TRBD1
j_call: TRBJ2-7
v_call: TRBV29-1
clone_size: -
cdr3_aa: CSVRAGTGEEQYF
cdr3_nt: TGCAGCGTCCGAGCCGGGACAGGGGAAGAGCAGTACTTC

d_call: -
j_call: TRBJ2-3
v_call: TRBV7-3
clone_size: -
cdr3_aa: CASSLGALADSTDTQYF
cdr3_nt: TGTGCCAGCAGCTTAGGAGCACTAGCAGATAGCACAGATACGCAGTATTTT

d_call: -
j_call: TRBJ1-1
v_call: TRBV12-3/TRBV12-4
clone_size: -
cdr3_aa: CASSFQGDTEAFF
cdr3_nt: TGTGCCAGCAGTTTCCAGGGTGACACTGAAGCTTTCTTT

d_call: TRBD2
j_call: TRBJ2-3
v_call: TRBV6-4
clone_size: -
cdr3_aa: CASSDSGLAGGSTDTQYF
cdr3_nt: TGTGCCAGCAGTGACTCAGGCCTAGCGGGGGGGAGCACAGATACGCAGTATTTT

d_call: -
j_call: TRBJ1-1
v_call: TRBV19
clone_size: -
cdr3_aa: CASSIGSFGGTEAFF
cdr3_nt: TGTGCCAGTAGTATAGGCTCTTTCGGCGGCACTGAAGCTTTCTTT

d_call: TRBD1
j_call: TRBJ1-2
v_call: TRBV11-2
clone_size: -
cdr3_aa: CASSFMTGDLYGYTF
cdr3_nt: TGTGCCAGCAGCTTTATGACAGGGGACTTATATGGCTACACCTTC

d_call: -
j_call: TRBJ2-1
v_call: TRBV19
clone_size: -
cdr3_aa: CASSTNRDGNNEQFF
cdr3_nt: TGTGCCAGTAGTACCAACAGGGATGGGAACAATGAGCAGTTCTTC

d_call: -
j_call: TRBJ2-7
v_call: TRBV5-1
clone_size: -
cdr3_aa: CASSLAQGLSYEQYF
cdr3_nt: TGCGCCAGCAGCTTGGCTCAGGGTTTGTCCTACGAGCAGTACTTC